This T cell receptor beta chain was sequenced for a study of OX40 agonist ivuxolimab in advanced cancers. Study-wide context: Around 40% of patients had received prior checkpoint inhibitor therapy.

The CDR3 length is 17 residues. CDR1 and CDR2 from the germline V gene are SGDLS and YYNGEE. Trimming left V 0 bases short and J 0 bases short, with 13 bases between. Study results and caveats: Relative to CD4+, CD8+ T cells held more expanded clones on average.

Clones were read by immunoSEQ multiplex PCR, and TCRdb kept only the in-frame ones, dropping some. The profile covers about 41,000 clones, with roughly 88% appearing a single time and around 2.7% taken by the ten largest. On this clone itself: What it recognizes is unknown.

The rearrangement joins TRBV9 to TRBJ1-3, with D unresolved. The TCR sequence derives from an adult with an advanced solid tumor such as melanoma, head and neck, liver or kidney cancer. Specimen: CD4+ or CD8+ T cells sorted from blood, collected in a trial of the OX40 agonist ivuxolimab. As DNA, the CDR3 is TGTGCCAGCAGCGTAGCTGGCAGTGAAAGCTCTGGAAACACCATATATTTT. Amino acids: CASSVAGSESSGNTIYF.